These 20 T cell receptor beta chains were sequenced from one sample in a study of OX40 agonist ivuxolimab in advanced cancers. The repertoire was sequenced with immunoSEQ multiplex PCR; TCRdb's copy has only in-frame clones and lacks some. Among tens of thousands of clones, approximately 87% were seen once, and the ten largest hold 0.75% to 1%. Sequencing used CD4+ or CD8+ T cells sorted from blood, obtained in a trial of the OX40 agonist ivuxolimab. The receptors shown here come from an adult with an advanced solid tumor such as melanoma, head and neck, liver or kidney cancer.

The gene calls are TRBV6-6 and TRBJ2-7; weak D call: TRBD2 (6 bases). The CDR3 runs to 13 residues. V gave up 4 bases and J gave up 3 bases, with 10 bases separating them. The germline CDR1 and CDR2 sequences are MNHNY and SVGAGI (reference sequence). This CDR3 reads CASSLGGNYEQYF. The DNA for the CDR3 is TGTGCCAGCAGTTTGGGGGGAAACTACGAGCAGTACTTC.

The chain links TRBV9 to TRBJ1-5, with D uncertain. This CDR3 region has 15 residues. V dropped 0 bases and J dropped 0 bases, with 7 bases sitting between them. CDR1 is SGDLS and CDR2 is YYNGEE in the germline V gene. CDR3 loop: CASSVAPISNQPQHF. DNA for the CDR3: TGTGCCAGCAGCGTAGCGCCCATTAGCAATCAGCCCCAGCATTTT.

The chain's CDR3 is CAWSVGGQVSYTF. In DNA form, the CDR3 reads TGTGCCTGGAGTGTAGGGGGACAGGTCAGCTACACCTTC. The chain has TRBV30 and TRBJ1-2, with 8 bases fitting TRBD1. Germline V gene sequence: CDR1 GTSNPN, CDR2 SVGIG (reference sequence). The CDR3 has 13 amino acids. With 0 bases clipped from V and 9 bases from J, the junction kept 6 bases outside the gene matches.

The V and J genes are TRBV6-1 and TRBJ2-3, with 7 positions matching TRBD1. The CDR3 runs to 14 residues. V shed 5 bases and J 1 base; nucleotides not matched to a gene: 3. CDR1 and CDR2 from the germline V gene are MNHNS and SASEGT. The CDR3 spells CASSSDRGTDTQYF. CDR3 in DNA: TGTGCCAGCAGTTCTGACAGGGGCACAGATACGCAGTATTTT.

This clone has a single count. The chain joins TRBV9 to TRBJ2-3, with 14 bases identical to TRBD2. The CDR3 loop spans 17 amino acids. Trimming cost V 0 bases and J 4 bases; bases outside gene matches: 4. Germline V lookup: CDR1 SGDLS, CDR2 YYNGEE. Here the CDR3 DNA reads TGTGCCAGCAGCGTAGTCGGACTAGCGGGAGGCCCAGATACGCAGTATTTT. Translation gives CASSVVGLAGGPDTQYF.

The V call is TRBV5-1, the J call TRBJ2-3, with 11 bases aligning to TRBD2. Germline V gene data show CDR1 as SGHRS and CDR2 as YFSETQ. The CDR3 loop spans 17 amino acids. The J segment lost 1 base and the V segment lost 4 bases, leaving 8 bases of the junction unmatched. In nucleotides, the CDR3 is TGCGCCAGCAGCCTTTTCGGACTAGCGGGTGGCACAGATACGCAGTATTTT. It yields the protein CASSLFGLAGGTDTQYF. Full variable domain (missing parts from reference TRBV5-1 and TRBJ2-3): KAGVTQTPRYLIKTRGQQVTLSCSPISGHRSVSWYQQTPGQGLQFLFEYFSETQRNKGNFPGRFSGRQFSNSRSEMNVSTLELGDSALYLCASSLFGLAGGTDTQYFGPGTRLTVL.

The rearrangement links TRBV10-3 to TRBJ2-3; tentatively, D is TRBD1 or TRBD2 (6 bases each). CDR1 is ENHRY, CDR2 SYGVKD, per germline. This CDR3 is built from 13 residues. V was clipped by 11 bases and J by 6 bases, with 18 bases between them. The chain's CDR3 is CALARGVSDTQYF. CDR3 sequence (DNA): TGTGCCCTCGCAAGGGGGGTTTCGGATACGCAGTATTTT.

This chain uses TRBV15 with TRBJ1-2; D is unresolved. The CDR3 spans 12 residues. From germline, CDR1 is LNHNV and CDR2 YYDKDF (reference sequence). Trimming cost V 0 bases and J 12 bases, with 11 bases left between them. DNA for the CDR3: TGTGCCACCAGCAGAGATAGCGCCGTCCACACCTTC. This gives the protein CATSRDSAVHTF.

The V call is TRBV28, the J call TRBJ2-5; D perhaps matches TRBD2 (5 bases). The CDR3 has 13 residues. Trimming removed 7 bases from V and 4 bases from J, with 13 bases in between. Germline V gene sequence: CDR1 MDHEN, CDR2 SYDVKM. The CDR3 coding sequence is TGTGCCAGCAAACCGGGGTGGGGAGAGACCCAGTACTTC. This codes for CASKPGWGETQYF.

The CDR3 coding sequence is TGTGCCAGCAAGGGACAAATCAATCAGCCCCAGCATTTT. Protein sequence: CASKGQINQPQHF. This chain joins TRBV27 and TRBJ1-5, with TRBD1 as a possible D gene (6 bases). Trimming took off 7 bases at V and 3 bases at J, with 10 bases between the two ends. This CDR3 is 13 amino acids long. In germline, CDR1 is MNHEY, CDR2 SMNVEV (reference sequence).

The chain joins TRBV5-1 to TRBJ2-1, with D tentatively TRBD1 or TRBD2 (5 bases each). Trimming shortened V by 4 bases and J by 4 bases, and 12 bases separated the two germline ends. The CDR3 has 14 amino acids. Germline CDR1 is SGHRS and CDR2 is YFSETQ. CDR3 sequence: CASSPGTQYNEQFF. The CDR3 nucleotides are TGCGCCAGCAGCCCCGGGACCCAATACAATGAGCAGTTCTTC.

This chain connects TRBV25-1 to TRBJ2-5; the D is unclear. CDR3 length: 16 residues. Germline CDR1 reads MGHDK; CDR2 reads SYGVNS. V was shortened by 2 bases and J by 4 bases, with 17 bases between the two germline ends. The CDR3: CASSEDSGRSGETQYF. CDR3 nucleotides: TGTGCCAGCAGTGAAGATAGTGGGCGGTCGGGAGAGACCCAGTACTTC.

This rearrangement joins TRBV4-1 to TRBJ2-1; TRBD2 matches 8 bases. Germline V CDR1 and CDR2: MGHRA, YSYEKL. This CDR3 region has 17 residues. V lost 1 base and J lost 9; bases outside the gene matches: 14. The CDR3 here is CASSQGGASGLMGEQFF. Here the CDR3 DNA reads TGCGCCAGCAGCCAAGGAGGAGCTAGCGGGCTAATGGGTGAGCAGTTCTTC.

The chain employs TRBV27 and TRBJ2-7, with D tentatively TRBD1 (8 bases). Trimming stripped 3 bases from V and 6 bases from J, with 15 bases between. This CDR3 is built from 14 residues. Germline CDR1 is MNHEY and CDR2 is SMNVEV (reference sequence). CDR3 DNA: TGTGCCAGCAGTTTTGGACAGGGAGGGGGCGAGCAGTACTTC. Encoded protein: CASSFGQGGGEQYF.

This chain uses TRBV7-2 with TRBJ2-5, with 7 bases lining up with TRBD1. V gave up 3 bases and J gave up 4 bases; unmatched junction bases: 5. The CDR3 is made up of 14 amino acids. CDR1 is SGHTA, CDR2 FQGNSA, per germline. This chain's CDR3 is CASSFTGAGETQYF. The CDR3 region has the DNA TGTGCCAGCAGCTTCACAGGGGCTGGAGAGACCCAGTACTTC.

The chain is built from TRBV2 and TRBJ1-1; perhaps TRBD1 as D (6 bases). Germline lookup yields CDR1 SNHLY and CDR2 FYNNEI. V gave up 11 bases and J gave up 6 bases, with 16 bases separating them. CDR3 length: 12 amino acids. CDR3 DNA: TGTGCCGGGGGGGAGCAGGGGTCTGAAGCTTTCTTT. It yields the protein CAGGEQGSEAFF.

The V and J genes are TRBV5-1 and TRBJ2-5, with TRBD2 identical over 14 bases. Germline assignment: CDR1 SGHRS and CDR2 YFSETQ. The junction had 9 bases not matched to a gene; V was cut back by 7 bases and J by 1 base. The CDR3 consists of 17 residues. DNA for the CDR3: TGCGCCAGCCTTACCGGGACTAGCGGGAGAAGCCAAGAGACCCAGTACTTC. As protein: CASLTGTSGRSQETQYF.

The CDR3 region is CATSRPGLSFDEQFF. In DNA form, the CDR3 reads TGTGCCACCAGCAGACCGGGACTATCGTTTGATGAGCAGTTCTTC. The J gene is TRBJ2-1, the V gene TRBV15, with 7 bases fitting TRBD2. The V and J ends lost 2 bases and 8 bases, in that order; junction bases with no gene match: 9. Germline V gene data show CDR1 as LNHNV and CDR2 as YYDKDF (reference sequence). The length of the CDR3 is 15 residues.

This chain uses TRBV7-2 with TRBJ2-3; unclear D gene. Germline CDR1 is SGHTA and CDR2 is FQGNSA. The CDR3 is 12 residues long. Deletions cut 4 bases from V and 2 bases from J, with 4 bases between. The CDR3 DNA reads TGTGCCAGCAGCTCAAACACAGATACGCAGTATTTT. Its translation: CASSSNTDTQYF.

The rearrangement links TRBV7-2 to TRBJ1-2; D is uncertain. The CDR3 has 13 amino acids. V lost 5 bases, J lost 1 base, and 8 bases lay in between. The germline gives CDR1 SGHTA, CDR2 FQGNSA. This chain's CDR3 is CASSPWHNYGYTF. The CDR3 nucleotides are TGTGCCAGCAGCCCGTGGCATAACTATGGCTACACCTTC.